Listed here are 7 T cell receptor beta chains from one sample, sequenced in a study of cytomegalovirus exposure and HLA in healthy donors. The PCR used 60 Vbeta and 13 Jbeta primers. The method was immunoSEQ multiplex PCR; TCRdb's version includes in-frame clones alone and lacks a portion of them. The sample gives over 85,000 clones, roughly 76% of which show up once; 1.5% to 2.5% is in the top ten. The sample taken for sequencing was PBMCs. The receptors originated from a man aged 35 to 55 in good health and CMV-seronegative.

This sequence joins TRBV9 and TRBJ2-1; no reliable D call. The V end lost 0 bases, the J end lost 2 bases, and 6 bases lay between the germline ends. Germline loops: CDR1 SGDLS, CDR2 YYNGEE. This CDR3 comprises 14 residues. For the CDR3, the DNA is TGTGCCAGCAGCGTAGTGAGTACCTACAATGAGCAGTTCTTC. Translating gives CASSVVSTYNEQFF.

This clone was recorded only once. The V call is TRBV27, the J call TRBJ2-3; 7 nucleotides align to TRBD2. V lost 5 bases to trimming and J lost 2 bases; unmatched junction nucleotides: 7. The CDR3 totals 15 residues. Germline CDR1 reads MNHEY; CDR2 reads SMNVEV (reference sequence). CDR3 nucleotides: TGTGCCAGCAGTCCTGAGCGGGATGTCACAGATACGCAGTATTTT. It codes for CASSPERDVTDTQYF.

The rearrangement links TRBV9 to TRBJ1-4; no definite D call. Trimming removed 2 bases at V and 0 bases at J, with 14 bases between. The CDR3 has 17 residues. The germline V gene has CDR1 SGDLS and CDR2 YYNGEE. The CDR3 DNA follows: TGTGCCAGCAGCGTTTGGATGGGCCCGGCAACTAATGAAAAACTGTTTTTT. Protein product: CASSVWMGPATNEKLFF.

This chain uses TRBV7-2 with TRBJ2-3; 7 bases agree with TRBD2. The germline V gene has CDR1 SGHTA and CDR2 FQGNSA. The trim removed 2 bases at V and 7 bases at J, leaving 6 bases unmatched. This CDR3 region has 14 residues. This CDR3 is CASSLREGRNTQYF. As DNA, the CDR3 is TGTGCCAGCAGCTTAAGGGAGGGTCGGAATACGCAGTATTTT.

CDR3 sequence: CASSDGTGGRSKNIQYF. The CDR3 nucleotides are TGTGCCAGTAGTGACGGGACAGGGGGCAGGTCCAAAAACATTCAGTACTTC. The chain carries TRBV19 and TRBJ2-4; the match to TRBD1 covers 12 bases. The CDR3 is 17 amino acids. Germline trimming cut 5 bases from V and 2 bases from J; bases unmatched to any gene: 7. CDR1 and CDR2 (germline): LNHDA, SQIVND (reference sequence).

The CDR3 here is CASNIGEGQGYEKLFF. The CDR3 DNA follows: TGTGCCAGCAATATTGGGGAGGGACAGGGGTATGAAAAACTGTTTTTT. This sequence joins TRBV7-9 and TRBJ1-4; 10 bases align to TRBD1. Germline trimming cut 7 bases from V and 6 bases from J; bases unmatched to any gene: 11. The CDR3 totals 16 residues. Germline lookup yields CDR1 SEHNR and CDR2 FQNEAQ (reference sequence). Variable domain in full (rest from reference TRBV7-9 and TRBJ1-4): DTGVSQNPRHKITKRGQNVTFRCDPISEHNRLYWYRQTLGQGPEFLTYFQNEAQLEKSRLLSDRFSAERPKGSFSTLEIQRTEQGDSAMYLCASNIGEGQGYEKLFFGSGTQLSVL.

V is TRBV18 and J is TRBJ2-2; D is perhaps TRBD2 (5 bases). CDR1 is KGHSH, CDR2 LQKENI, per germline. The CDR3 loop spans 15 amino acids. Trimming removed 4 bases from V and 0 bases from J, with 9 bases in between. CDR3 in amino acids: CASSLEAPNTGELFF. CDR3 nucleotide sequence: TGTGCCAGCTCACTGGAGGCACCGAACACCGGGGAGCTGTTTTTT.